This record covers a single T cell receptor (beta chain). Its antigen is unknown. Losses at the gene ends were 7 bases for V and 4 bases for J; bases not matched to a gene: 8. This CDR3 region has 14 residues. Next came a second PCR, run for about 6 to 12 cycles, which used a sample-barcoded 5' primer along with a J-beta primer mix. Every molecule of cDNA carried a tag from a template-switch adaptor with 12 random nucleotides. No fewer than 2.5 million CDR3-containing paired-end reads came from each sample. MiXCR was run by TCRdb on the 5' RACE reads, yielding one entry per CDR3 protein. This table has about 1.4 million distinct CDR3 sequences, approximately 63% appearing once. The data were taken from a study of blood T cells in healthy people across ages. Study-level results: Aged donors had fewer naive CD4+ cells and lower diversity than long-lived donors.

Caucasian individuals from Russia who were healthy and aged about 6 to 95 acted as donors. The sequence derives from a man younger than 35 in good health. The sequenced material came from blood. V is TRBV12-3 or TRBV12-4 and J is TRBJ1-1; 8 bases are shared with TRBD1. The CDR3 loop is CASTAGGVGTEAFF. The CDR3 nucleotides read TGTGCCAGCACCGCAGGGGGCGTCGGCACTGAAGCTTTCTTT.